This T cell receptor (beta chain) was identified in a study of T cells in Graves' hyperthyroidism and ophthalmopathy. V lost 3 bases and J 7 bases, leaving 17 bases between the germline ends. CDR1 is SGDLS, CDR2 YYNGEE, per germline. The CDR3 covers 16 residues. Researchers amplified the TCR beta CDR3 regions from RNA transcripts. The TCR CDR3 first-round RT-PCR relied on the HTBI primer set. TCRdb reprocessed the multiplex PCR reads with MiXCR, giving one entry per CDR3 protein. Here the sample spans a few hundred thousand distinct CDR3 sequences, about 18% being singletons. Among ophthalmopathy patients, the Clinical Activity Score reached at least 3, the NOSPECS grade reached at least 4, and duration remained under 3 months. Clinicians diagnosed patients from clinical symptoms, serum thyroxine and TRAb, thyroid ultrasound and orbital computed tomography. About this clonotype: Its target is not known.

Study-wide results and caveats: The model forecast ophthalmopathy, anticipating it by a median approximately 6 months before onset. Peripheral blood also featured most of the thyroid clonotypes expanded above 0.001.

The specimen was blood. The V call is TRBV9, the J call TRBJ1-6, with D hard to call. The TCR was taken from a man between 18 and 29 years old with Graves' ophthalmopathy. DNA for the CDR3: TGTGCCAGCAGCGCCGTGGGCCCAGGTGGGAATTCACCCCTCCACTTT. It translates to CASSAVGPGGNSPLHF.